These 27 T cell receptor beta chains were all obtained from the same sample, sequenced in a study of blood T cell repertoires in COVID-19. The protocol was immunoSEQ multiplex PCR, while the TCRdb copy is restricted to in-frame clones and leaves out a portion. This table holds about 180,000 clones, roughly 88% found once. Specimen: peripheral blood. Receptor source: a woman aged 55-69 years with acute or convalescent COVID-19.

The rearrangement uses TRBV28 and TRBJ2-5; 10 bases align to TRBD2. This CDR3 spans 16 amino acids. The V gene's germline CDR1 is MDHEN and CDR2 SYDVKM. The ends lost 3 bases at V and 4 bases at J; junction bases unmatched: 8. The CDR3 DNA sequence: TGTGCCAGCAGTTTCGCTAGCGGGGGCCCCGCAGAGACCCAGTACTTC. It encodes CASSFASGGPAETQYF.

This clone occurred a few times. This chain joins TRBV4-1 and TRBJ2-5; a possible D gene is TRBD2 (5 bases). V dropped 0 bases and J dropped 4 bases, with 9 bases sitting between them. The germline gives CDR1 MGHRA, CDR2 YSYEKL. The CDR3 loop spans 14 amino acids. The CDR3: CASSQDHGRETQYF. The CDR3 nucleotides are TGCGCCAGCAGCCAAGATCATGGGAGAGAGACCCAGTACTTC.

This clone appeared a few times. The CDR3 spells CASSVAVAGGSYEQYF. The CDR3 bases are TGTGCCAGCAGCGTAGCCGTAGCGGGGGGCAGCTACGAGCAGTACTTC. J is TRBJ2-7 and V is TRBV9, with 10 nucleotides matching TRBD2. CDR3 length equals 16 residues. Germline CDR1 is SGDLS and CDR2 is YYNGEE. The V and J ends lost 0 bases and 3 bases, in that order; junction bases with no gene match: 6.

This chain's CDR3 is CASSQTPGEYYGYTF. The DNA of the CDR3 is TGCGCCAGCAGCCAAACTCCAGGGGAATACTATGGCTACACCTTC. The V call is TRBV4-1, the J call TRBJ1-2, with a tentative D call TRBD1 (6 bases). The CDR3 runs to 15 residues. Trimming cost V 2 bases and J 3 bases, with 13 bases left between them. The V gene's germline CDR1 is MGHRA and CDR2 YSYEKL.

The chain carries TRBV7-2 and TRBJ1-4; 7 nucleotides line up with TRBD1. J was trimmed by 7 bases and V by 5 bases; bases with no gene match: 7. Per the germline V gene, CDR1 is SGHTA and CDR2 is FQGNSA. This CDR3 is 14 amino acids long. The CDR3: CASSTDRAVEKLFF. CDR3 nucleotides: TGTGCCAGCAGCACTGACAGGGCGGTTGAAAAACTGTTTTTT.

The chain uses TRBV5-5 and TRBJ2-3, with 13 bases lining up with TRBD2. The CDR3 has 17 residues. CDR1 SGHKS and CDR2 YYEKEE come from the germline V gene (reference sequence). V was clipped by 2 bases and J by 0 bases; unmatched bases: 3. CDR3 in DNA: TGTGCCAGCAGCTTCCCGGGACTAGCGGGGAGCACAGATACGCAGTATTTT. Amino acid sequence: CASSFPGLAGSTDTQYF.

V usage is TRBV19 and J usage is TRBJ1-4; D might be TRBD1 (5 bases). Germline-derived CDR1 and CDR2 are LNHDA and SQIVND (reference sequence). V was cut by 6 bases and J by 8 bases, with 28 bases left in between. CDR3 size: 18 residues. CDR3 bases: TGTGCCAGTAGCCCTATCCTTACGACAGATTTTACGAGGGAAAAACTGTTTTTT. Translating gives CASSPILTTDFTREKLFF. Full variable domain (outside the CDR3, taken from reference TRBV19 and TRBJ1-4): DGGITQSPKYLFRKEGQNVTLSCEQNLNHDAMYWYRQDPGQGLRLIYYSQIVNDFQKGDIAEGYSVSREKKESFPLTVTSAQKNPTAFYLCASSPILTTDFTREKLFFGSGTQLSVL.

This clone came up a few times. CDR3 residues: CASSQGDRGVTEAFF. The CDR3 bases are TGTGCCAGCAGCCAGGGAGACAGGGGGGTCACTGAAGCTTTCTTT. The genes are TRBV4-2 and TRBJ1-1; the match to TRBD1 covers 9 bases. V lost 3 bases and J lost 4; bases outside the gene matches: 6. The CDR3 is made up of 15 amino acids. Germline CDR1 reads LGHNA; CDR2 reads YNFKEQ.

This clone occurred a few times. The gene calls are TRBV30 and TRBJ1-4, with D tentatively TRBD1 (5 bases). CDR1 and CDR2 (germline): GTSNPN, SVGIG (reference sequence). V was trimmed by 0 bases and J by 4 bases, leaving 12 bases between them. The CDR3 sequence is 15 residues long. The DNA for the CDR3 is TGTGCCTGGAGTGTACTGGGCAGGGTTAATGAAAAACTGTTTTTT. Translation gives CAWSVLGRVNEKLFF. The full variable domain, its missing parts supplied by reference TRBV30 and TRBJ1-4, is SQTIHQWPATLVQPVGSPLSLECTVEGTSNPNLYWYRQAAGRGLQLLFYSVGIGQISSEVPQNLSASRPQDRQFILSSKKLLLSDSGFYLCAWSVLGRVNEKLFFGSGTQLSVL.

The V gene is TRBV5-1, the J gene TRBJ1-4; D is uncertain. Trimming stripped 0 bases from V and 1 base from J, with 10 bases between. CDR1 SGHRS and CDR2 YFSETQ come from the germline V gene. The CDR3 extends over 16 amino acids. The CDR3 loop reads CASSLAPLKTNEKLFF. Here the CDR3 DNA reads TGCGCCAGCAGCTTGGCCCCACTGAAAACTAATGAAAAACTGTTTTTT.

With regard to this clone: Other DNA sequences in this sample translate to the same CDR3. The CDR3 loop reads CASSLDGGSSYNEQFF. DNA of the CDR3: TGTGCCAGCAGCTTAGATGGCGGAAGCTCCTACAATGAGCAGTTCTTC. The chain uses TRBV7-2 and TRBJ2-1, with D unclear. Germline CDR1 is SGHTA and CDR2 is FQGNSA. V was trimmed by 1 base and J by 0 bases, leaving 10 bases between them. This CDR3 region has 16 residues. The variable domain in full, with the rest retrieved from reference TRBV7-2 and TRBJ2-1, is GAGVSQSPSNKVTEKGKDVELRCDPISGHTALYWYRQSLGQGLEFLIYFQGNSAPDKSGLPSDRFSAERTGGSVSTLTIQRTQQEDSAVYLCASSLDGGSSYNEQFFGPGTRLTVL.

The rearrangement links TRBV28 to TRBJ2-3; 9 bases match TRBD1. Germline trimming cut 5 bases from V and 5 bases from J; bases unmatched to any gene: 8. The CDR3 extends over 15 amino acids. CDR1 is MDHEN, CDR2 SYDVKM, per germline. CDR3 DNA: TGTGCCAGCAGTGCACAGGGGGCGCGGGGAGATACGCAGTATTTT. The encoded protein is CASSAQGARGDTQYF.

This clone was detected only a few times. V usage is TRBV19 and J usage is TRBJ1-3; D remains unclear. CDR3 length: 15 amino acids. CDR1 is LNHDA, CDR2 SQIVND, per germline (reference sequence). Trimming removed 5 bases from V and 0 bases from J, with 11 bases in between. In DNA, the CDR3 is TGTGCCAGTAGTGCCGACACCTTCTCTGGAAACACCATATATTTT. It specifies CASSADTFSGNTIYF.

V gene TRBV7-9 combines with J gene TRBJ2-7, with 9 bases lining up with TRBD1. The junction had 4 bases not matched to a gene; V was cut back by 2 bases and J by 5 bases. Germline assignment: CDR1 SEHNR and CDR2 FQNEAQ (reference sequence). This CDR3 is built from 14 residues. The CDR3 region has the DNA TGTGCCAGCAGCTTACGGGACAGGGCCCACGAGCAGTACTTC. Protein product: CASSLRDRAHEQYF. Using reference TRBV7-9 and TRBJ2-7 for the parts outside the CDR3, the full variable domain is DTGVSQNPRHKITKRGQNVTFRCDPISEHNRLYWYRQTLGQGPEFLTYFQNEAQLEKSRLLSDRFSAERPKGSFSTLEIQRTEQGDSAMYLCASSLRDRAHEQYFGPGTRLTVT.

The chain combines TRBV19 with TRBJ2-3, with 10 bases fitting TRBD2. CDR1 is LNHDA and CDR2 is SQIVND in the germline V gene (reference sequence). The CDR3 has 15 amino acids. Trimming took 5 bases from V and 5 from J; bases not matched to a gene: 7. Here the CDR3 reads CASSPGTSEKDTQYF. As DNA, the CDR3 is TGTGCCAGTAGTCCCGGGACTAGCGAGAAAGATACGCAGTATTTT.

The chain carries TRBV11-2 and TRBJ2-4, with D possibly TRBD1 on 6 matching bases. The germline CDR1 and CDR2 sequences are SGHAT and FQNNGV. V shed 5 bases and J shed 15 bases, with 14 bases lying between them. The CDR3 totals 11 residues. The chain's CDR3 is CASSLGDIGYF. CDR3 sequence (DNA): TGTGCCAGCAGCCTTGGGGACATTGGGTACTTC.

J is TRBJ1-1 and V is TRBV9, with TRBD1 identical over 7 bases. CDR3 size: 15 residues. V lost 3 bases to trimming and J lost 4 bases; unmatched junction nucleotides: 9. The V gene's germline CDR1 is SGDLS and CDR2 YYNGEE. The CDR3: CASSAFTGTATEAFF. The CDR3, as DNA: TGTGCCAGCAGCGCCTTCACTGGGACAGCCACTGAAGCTTTCTTT.

The chain employs TRBV11-2 and TRBJ1-6; D is unresolved. The CDR3 has 17 residues. Trimming cost V 5 bases and J 0 bases, with 14 bases left between them. Per germline, CDR1 SGHAT and CDR2 FQNNGV. CDR3 sequence (DNA): TGTGCCAGCAGCAAAGGAGCCTCCCGCTCCTATAATTCACCCCTCCACTTT. Its protein product is CASSKGASRSYNSPLHF.

The V gene is TRBV6-2 or TRBV6-3, the J gene TRBJ2-2; 10 bases match TRBD1. The CDR3 length is 16 residues. Trimming removed 6 bases from V and 4 bases from J; junction bases left unmatched: 8. CDR1 and CDR2 from the germline V gene are MNHEY and SVGEGT. The CDR3 nucleotides read TGTGCCAGCAGCCAAAGGACAGGGGGGGGCACCGGGGAGCTGTTTTTT. Amino acid sequence: CASSQRTGGGTGELFF.

The gene calls are TRBV5-1 and TRBJ1-4; 7 bases agree with TRBD1. The CDR3 runs 14 residues. Germline V gene data show CDR1 as SGHRS and CDR2 as YFSETQ. V gave up 7 bases and J gave up 4 bases; unmatched junction bases: 7. The DNA of the CDR3 is TGCGCCAGCTCTGACAGGGCCAGTAATGAAAAACTGTTTTTT. Translation gives CASSDRASNEKLFF.

This chain connects TRBV7-2 to TRBJ1-1; D is undetermined. The length of the CDR3 is 13 residues. Trimming pared 2 bases from V and 4 bases from J, leaving 8 bases between. Germline assignment: CDR1 SGHTA and CDR2 FQGNSA. The CDR3 sequence is CASSLTMATEAFF. CDR3 bases: TGTGCCAGCAGCTTAACCATGGCCACTGAAGCTTTCTTT.

The rearrangement links TRBV7-8 to TRBJ1-5; D is possibly TRBD1 (5 bases). CDR1 and CDR2 (germline): SGHVS, FQNEAQ. The germline V and J ends were trimmed by 1 base and 3 bases, with 7 bases remaining between them. The CDR3 extends over 14 amino acids. CDR3 loop: CASSLDRYNQPQHF. CDR3 nucleotide sequence: TGTGCCAGCAGCTTAGACAGGTACAATCAGCCCCAGCATTTT.

This chain links TRBV7-8 with TRBJ2-7, with 8 nucleotides matching TRBD2. With 5 bases clipped from V and 5 bases from J, the junction kept 17 bases outside the gene matches. Germline values: CDR1 SGHVS, CDR2 FQNEAQ. CDR3 length: 17 amino acids. CDR3 loop: CASSNFASGTRANEQYF. The CDR3 region has the DNA TGTGCCAGCAGCAATTTTGCCTCCGGGACTAGGGCCAACGAGCAGTACTTC.

The rearrangement joins TRBV18 to TRBJ1-4, with TRBD1 matching 8 bases. Germline V gene data show CDR1 as KGHSH and CDR2 as LQKENI. The CDR3 consists of 15 residues. J lost 8 bases, V lost 2 bases, and 7 bases had no gene match. The CDR3 protein is CASSPSGGALEKLFF. CDR3 nucleotides: TGTGCCAGCTCACCATCAGGGGGCGCACTGGAAAAACTGTTTTTT.

This clone showed up just once. The chain combines TRBV5-1 with TRBJ2-3; 11 bases line up with TRBD2. CDR3 length equals 16 residues. Per germline, CDR1 SGHRS and CDR2 YFSETQ. The J segment lost 2 bases and the V segment lost 0 bases, leaving 2 bases of the junction unmatched. CDR3 bases: TGCGCCAGCAGCTTGGGGGGACTAGCGGACACAGATACGCAGTATTTT. As protein: CASSLGGLADTDTQYF.

As to this clone: The same CDR3 can be traced to other DNA sequences in this sample. CDR3 nucleotides: TGTGCCAGCAGCTTAGGACAGGCCGGAAACACCATATATTTT. This sequence encodes CASSLGQAGNTIYF. The V and J genes are TRBV7-2 and TRBJ1-3; maybe TRBD1 (6 bases). V lost 1 base and J lost 4, with 8 bases in between. Per the germline V gene, CDR1 is SGHTA and CDR2 is FQGNSA. The CDR3 is made up of 14 amino acids.

This clone is a singleton in its sample. The V call is TRBV7-6, the J call TRBJ2-7; weak D call: TRBD1 (5 bases). There are 15 residues in the CDR3. Trimming removed 1 base from V and 5 bases from J, with 15 bases in between. Germline lookup yields CDR1 SGHVS and CDR2 FNYEAQ. The CDR3 loop reads CASSLVGERANEQYF. CDR3 DNA sequence: TGTGCCAGCAGCTTAGTAGGGGAAAGGGCCAACGAGCAGTACTTC.